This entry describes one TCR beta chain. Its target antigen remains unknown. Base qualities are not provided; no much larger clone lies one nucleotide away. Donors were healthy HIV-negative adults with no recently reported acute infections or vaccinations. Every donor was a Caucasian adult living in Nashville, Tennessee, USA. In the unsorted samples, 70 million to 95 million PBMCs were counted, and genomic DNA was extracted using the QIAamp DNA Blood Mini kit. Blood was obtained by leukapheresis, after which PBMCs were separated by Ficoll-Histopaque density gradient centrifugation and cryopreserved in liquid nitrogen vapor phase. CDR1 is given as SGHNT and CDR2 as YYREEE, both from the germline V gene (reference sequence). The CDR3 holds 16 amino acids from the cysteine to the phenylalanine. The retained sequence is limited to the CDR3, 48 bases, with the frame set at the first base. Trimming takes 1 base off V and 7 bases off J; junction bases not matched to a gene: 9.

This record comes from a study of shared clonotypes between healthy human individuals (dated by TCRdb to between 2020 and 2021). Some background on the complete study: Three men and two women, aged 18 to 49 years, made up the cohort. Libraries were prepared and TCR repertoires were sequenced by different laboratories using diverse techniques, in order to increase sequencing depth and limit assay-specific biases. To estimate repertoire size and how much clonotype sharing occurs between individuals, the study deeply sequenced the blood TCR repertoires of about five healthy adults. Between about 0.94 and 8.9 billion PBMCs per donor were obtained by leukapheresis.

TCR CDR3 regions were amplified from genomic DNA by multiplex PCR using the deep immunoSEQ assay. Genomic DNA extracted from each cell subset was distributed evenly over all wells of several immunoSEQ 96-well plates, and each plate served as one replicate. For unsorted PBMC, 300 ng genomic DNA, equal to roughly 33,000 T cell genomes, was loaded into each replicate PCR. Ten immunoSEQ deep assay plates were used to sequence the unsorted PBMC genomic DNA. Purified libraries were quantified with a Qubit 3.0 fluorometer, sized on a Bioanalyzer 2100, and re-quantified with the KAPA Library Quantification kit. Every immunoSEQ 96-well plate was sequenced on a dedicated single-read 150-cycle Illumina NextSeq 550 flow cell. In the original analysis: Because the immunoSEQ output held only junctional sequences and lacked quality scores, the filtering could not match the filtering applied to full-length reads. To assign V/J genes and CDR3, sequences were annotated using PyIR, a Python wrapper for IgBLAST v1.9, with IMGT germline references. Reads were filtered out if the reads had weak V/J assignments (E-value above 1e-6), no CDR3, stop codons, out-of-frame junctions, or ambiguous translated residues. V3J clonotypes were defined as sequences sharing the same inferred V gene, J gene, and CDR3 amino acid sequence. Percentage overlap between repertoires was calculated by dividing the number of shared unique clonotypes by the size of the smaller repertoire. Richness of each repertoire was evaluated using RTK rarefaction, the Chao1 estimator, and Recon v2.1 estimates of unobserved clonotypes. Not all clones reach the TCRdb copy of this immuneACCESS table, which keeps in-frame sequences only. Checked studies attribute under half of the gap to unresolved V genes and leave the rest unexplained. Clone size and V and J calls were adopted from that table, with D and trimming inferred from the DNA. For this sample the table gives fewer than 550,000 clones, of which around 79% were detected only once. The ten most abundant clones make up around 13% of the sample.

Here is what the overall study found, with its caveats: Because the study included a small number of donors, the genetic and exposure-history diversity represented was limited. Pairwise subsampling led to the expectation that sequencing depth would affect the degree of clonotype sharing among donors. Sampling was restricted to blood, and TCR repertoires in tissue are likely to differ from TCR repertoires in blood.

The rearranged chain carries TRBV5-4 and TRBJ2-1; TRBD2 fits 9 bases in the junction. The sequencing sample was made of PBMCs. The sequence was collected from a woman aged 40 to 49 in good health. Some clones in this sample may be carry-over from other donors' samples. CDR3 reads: CASSLPYAGGPNEQFF. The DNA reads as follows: TGTGCCAGCAGCTTGCCGTATGCGGGAGGGCCTAATGAGCAGTTCTTC. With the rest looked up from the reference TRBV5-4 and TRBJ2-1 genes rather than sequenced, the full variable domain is ETGVTQSPTHLIKTRGQQVTLRCSSQSGHNTVSWYQQALGQGPQFIFQYYREEENGRGNFPPRFSGLQFPNYSSELNVNALELDDSALYLCASSLPYAGGPNEQFFGPGTRLTVL.